Below, 14 T cell receptor beta chains from the same sample are listed, as sequenced in a study of T cells after yellow fever vaccination. MiXCR was run by TCRdb on the 5' RACE reads, yielding one entry per CDR3 protein. Among fewer than 350,000 distinct CDR3 sequences listed, roughly 4% were seen once. The sample was PBMCs, taken on the day of the yellow fever booster vaccination. These receptors all come from a man younger than 35 who received the YFV17D yellow fever vaccine.

The table lists this clonotype with a few counts. The chain uses TRBV4-3 and TRBJ2-7; 7 bases agree with TRBD2. V shed 1 base and J 0 bases; nucleotides not matched to a gene: 9. Germline loops: CDR1 LGHNA, CDR2 YSLEER. This CDR3 region has 17 residues. The CDR3, as DNA: TGCGCCAGCAGCCAAGGGGGTCCCGGGGGGTACTCCTACGAGCAGTACTTC. This codes for CASSQGGPGGYSYEQYF.

This clonotype was observed a handful of times. V gene TRBV28 combines with J gene TRBJ2-1; D ambiguous. Germline V gene sequence: CDR1 MDHEN, CDR2 SYDVKM. V was cut by 8 bases and J by 4 bases, with 9 bases left in between. The CDR3 runs to 12 residues. The CDR3 sequence is CASGYPYNEQFF. The DNA of the CDR3 is TGTGCCAGCGGCTACCCATACAATGAGCAGTTCTTC. The full variable domain, rest sourced from reference TRBV28 and TRBJ2-1, is DVKVTQSSRYLVKRTGEKVFLECVQDMDHENMFWYRQDPGLGLRLIYFSYDVKMKEKGDIPEGYSVSREKKERFSLILESASTNQTSMYLCASGYPYNEQFFGPGTRLTVL.

This clonotype appeared many times. V and J are TRBV12-3 or TRBV12-4 and TRBJ1-4; D might be TRBD1 (6 bases). V was cut by 6 bases and J by 8 bases, with 19 bases left in between. The CDR3 totals 15 residues. The CDR3 sequence: CASRAAGQGWEKLFF. CDR3 bases: TGTGCCAGCAGAGCCGCGGGGCAGGGGTGGGAAAAACTGTTTTTT.

The sample holds many counts of this clonotype. This chain joins TRBV24-1 and TRBJ2-3; TRBD1 matches 7 bases. With 1 base clipped from V and 1 base from J, the junction kept 1 base outside the gene matches. The CDR3 totals 15 residues. Germline V CDR1 and CDR2: KGHDR, SFDVKD. CDR3 bases: TGTGCCACCAGTGATTTTGGACAGGGCACAGATACGCAGTATTTT. This sequence encodes CATSDFGQGTDTQYF.

This clonotype was found a few times. The rearrangement joins TRBV9 to TRBJ1-6; possibly TRBD1 for D (5 bases). The CDR3 has 15 amino acids. Trimming took off 3 bases at V and 5 bases at J, with 12 bases between the two ends. Germline CDR1 and CDR2: SGDLS and YYNGEE. The CDR3 DNA is TGTGCCAGCAGCGACCCAGGGTTGGATAATTCACCCCTCCACTTT. Translated, it gives CASSDPGLDNSPLHF.

This clonotype was counted at least ten times. CDR3 nucleotides: TGTGCCAGCAGCTTAGGTATCCGACCAGTAGAAAAACTGTTTTTT. Translation: CASSLGIRPVEKLFF. This chain connects TRBV7-9 to TRBJ1-4; D is ambiguous. Germline CDR1 is SEHNR and CDR2 is FQNEAQ (reference sequence). CDR3 length equals 15 residues. V was clipped by 1 base and J by 8 bases, with 14 bases between them. Supplemented by reference TRBV7-9 and TRBJ1-4, the full variable domain reads DTGVSQNPRHKITKRGQNVTFRCDPISEHNRLYWYRQTLGQGPEFLTYFQNEAQLEKSRLLSDRFSAERPKGSFSTLEIQRTEQGDSAMYLCASSLGIRPVEKLFFGSGTQLSVL.

The rearrangement links TRBV29-1 to TRBJ2-7; D possibly corresponds to TRBD2 (5 bases). The V end was cut by 8 bases, the J end by 1 base, with 12 bases between. Germline V gene lookup returns CDR1 SQVTM and CDR2 ANQGSEA. The CDR3 is made up of 12 amino acids. The CDR3 spells CSPRRGSYEQYV. The CDR3 DNA reads TGCAGCCCCCGACGGGGATCCTACGAGCAGTACGTC.

The chain has TRBV4-1 and TRBJ2-5, with no clear D. The CDR3 has 15 residues. Germline lookup yields CDR1 MGHRA and CDR2 YSYEKL. V dropped 1 base and J dropped 1 base, with 10 bases sitting between them. The CDR3 bases are TGCGCCAGCAGCCAAGTCTGGCCATCCCAAGAGACCCAGTACTTC. Translated: CASSQVWPSQETQYF.

This clonotype was seen many times. The genes are TRBV7-2 and TRBJ1-1, with TRBD1 identical over 7 bases. CDR3 length: 14 residues. CDR1 is SGHTA, CDR2 FQGNSA, per germline. J was trimmed by 1 base and V by 3 bases; bases with no gene match: 2. CDR3 amino acids: CASSFRDRNTEAFF. The CDR3 DNA sequence: TGTGCCAGCAGCTTCCGGGACAGGAACACTGAAGCTTTCTTT. The entire variable domain, with the rest obtained from reference TRBV7-2 and TRBJ1-1, is as follows: GAGVSQSPSNKVTEKGKDVELRCDPISGHTALYWYRQSLGQGLEFLIYFQGNSAPDKSGLPSDRFSAERTGGSVSTLTIQRTQQEDSAVYLCASSFRDRNTEAFFGQGTRLTVV.

This clonotype was found many times. As DNA, the CDR3 is TGTGCCAGCTCACCGCCCGGGACAGGGGATTACAATGAGCAGTTCTTC. It specifies CASSPPGTGDYNEQFF. The gene calls are TRBV18 and TRBJ2-1; TRBD1 aligns across 10 bases. V was clipped by 3 bases and J by 4 bases; unmatched bases: 6. Germline V gene lookup returns CDR1 KGHSH and CDR2 LQKENI. This CDR3 is 16 amino acids long.

This clonotype was seen a handful of times. The chain uses TRBV6-2 or TRBV6-3 and TRBJ2-1; the D is unclear. Germline assignment: CDR1 MNHEY and CDR2 SVGEGT. The V end was cut by 2 bases, the J end by 0 bases, with 8 bases between. The CDR3 has 15 residues. The CDR3 DNA sequence: TGTGCCAGCAGTTACCACCTGGTCTCCTACAATGAGCAGTTCTTC. It codes for CASSYHLVSYNEQFF.

This clonotype was seen at least ten times. Its ends do not fully match the called genes, so a read error is possible. The chain has TRBV7-2 and TRBJ1-5; 8 positions match TRBD1. Germline-derived CDR1 and CDR2 are SGHTA and FQGNSA. This CDR3 comprises 14 residues. The CDR3 DNA is TGCGCCAGCAGCCTGACAGGGGGCAATCAGCCCCAGCATTTT. Its translation: CASSLTGGNQPQHF. The variable domain in full, with the rest retrieved from reference TRBV7-2 and TRBJ1-5, is GAGVSQSPSNKVTEKGKDVELRCDPISGHTALYWYRQSLGQGLEFLIYFQGNSAPDKSGLPSDRFSAERTGGSVSTLTIQRTQQEDSAVYLCASSLTGGNQPQHFGDGTRLSIL.

This clonotype has at least ten counts. The genes are TRBV6-5 and TRBJ1-3; D uncertain. From germline, CDR1 is MNHEY and CDR2 SVGAGI. The CDR3 sequence is 16 residues long. Trimming removed 0 bases at V and 2 bases at J, with 11 bases between. CDR3 protein: CASSYSAARAGNTIYF. The CDR3 DNA reads as TGTGCCAGCAGTTACTCCGCGGCCCGCGCTGGAAACACCATATATTTT.

This clonotype was detected many times. The chain is built from TRBV4-3 and TRBJ1-5; D not resolved. Germline V gives CDR1 LGHNA, CDR2 YSLEER. The CDR3 covers 15 residues. V was shortened by 0 bases and J by 0 bases, with 6 bases between the two germline ends. CDR3 DNA sequence: TGCGCCAGCAGCCAAGAAGGCTATAGCAATCAGCCCCAGCATTTT. Its protein product is CASSQEGYSNQPQHF.